Here is one T cell receptor beta chain with its context. Its antigen is not known. The sample is drawn from a study of CD8 T cells in Susac syndrome. The study, taken as a whole, reports: A relatively small number of individuals underwent TCR sequencing and HLA analysis.

When the RNA was reverse transcribed, random hexamers were used with an input of about 0.5 to 1 ug. Amplification of the TCR beta CDR3 was carried out by immunoSEQ multiplex PCR, which spanned a total of 54 Vbeta and 13 Jbeta segments. TCRdb itself ran the immunoSEQ multiplex PCR reads through MiXCR, one entry per CDR3 protein. The sample gives 200,000 to 250,000 distinct CDR3 sequences, about 95% of which show up once; about 0.14% is in the top ten. TCR beta sequencing was performed on blood CD8+ and CD4+ T cells. Negative isolation was used for CD8+ and CD4+ T cells, and FACS enrichment was applied to TEMRA cells. V was clipped by 1 base and J by 12 bases, with 19 bases between them. The CDR3 loop spans 14 amino acids. The germline V gene encodes CDR1 GTSNPN and CDR2 SVGIG (reference sequence).

V and J are TRBV30 and TRBJ2-1, with TRBD2 as a possible D gene (5 bases). The clonotype originates from a human donor with Susac syndrome. Sequenced input: CD4+ T cells from PBMCs. CDR3 sequence (DNA): TGTGCCTGGAGTGACGGGATTACCCTCTCTGGGCAGTTCTTC. It codes for CAWSDGITLSGQFF. Drawing the rest from reference TRBV30 and TRBJ2-1, the complete variable domain is SQTIHQWPATLVQPVGSPLSLECTVEGTSNPNLYWYRQAAGRGLQLLFYSVGIGQISSEVPQNLSASRPQDRQFILSSKKLLLSDSGFYLCAWSDGITLSGQFFGPGTRLTVL.